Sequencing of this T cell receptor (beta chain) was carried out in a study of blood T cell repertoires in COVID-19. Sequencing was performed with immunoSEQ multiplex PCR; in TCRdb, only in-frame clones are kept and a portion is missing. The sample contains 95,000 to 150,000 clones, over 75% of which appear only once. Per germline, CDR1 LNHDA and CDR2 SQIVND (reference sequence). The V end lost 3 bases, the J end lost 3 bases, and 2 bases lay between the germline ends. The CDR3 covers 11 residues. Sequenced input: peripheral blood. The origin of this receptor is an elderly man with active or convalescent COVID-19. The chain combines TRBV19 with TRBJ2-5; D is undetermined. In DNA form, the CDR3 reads TGTGCCAGTAGTATCGAAGAGACCCAGTACTTC. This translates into CASSIEETQYF. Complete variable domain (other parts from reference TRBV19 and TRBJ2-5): DGGITQSPKYLFRKEGQNVTLSCEQNLNHDAMYWYRQDPGQGLRLIYYSQIVNDFQKGDIAEGYSVSREKKESFPLTVTSAQKNPTAFYLCASSIEETQYFGPGTRLLVL.